These 23 T cell receptor beta chains share one sample of origin, sequenced in a study of beta chain features in type 1 diabetes. Expressed TCRB transcripts were sequenced after all isolated RNA was converted to cDNA. This table comes from immunoSEQ multiplex PCR, and its TCRdb copy is limited to in-frame clones, with some not included. The sample has 150,000 to 170,000 clones, about 8.1% seen once. Specimen: central memory CD4+ T cells from blood. Every receptor here comes from a man aged 18 to 29 in good health.

This sequence joins TRBV5-1 and TRBJ2-7; 9 nucleotides line up with TRBD1. With V trimmed by 4 bases and J by 2 bases, 4 bases remained unmatched. CDR1 and CDR2 (germline): SGHRS, YFSETQ. The CDR3 is 14 amino acids. In DNA form, the CDR3 reads TGCGCCAGCAGCGGGGGACAGGGAACCTACGAGCAGTACTTC. Translated, it gives CASSGGQGTYEQYF.

This chain joins TRBV19 and TRBJ2-7; TRBD1 is a possible D gene (5 bases). This CDR3 has 14 residues. CDR1 is LNHDA, CDR2 SQIVND, per germline (reference sequence). V lost 5 bases and J lost 0, with 11 bases in between. DNA of the CDR3: TGTGCCAGTAGTGTGACAGTTAGCTCCTACGAGCAGTACTTC. This encodes CASSVTVSSYEQYF.

In this sample, this clone turned up many times. The V gene is TRBV4-3, the J gene TRBJ1-4; no firm D call. Germline V gene lookup returns CDR1 LGHNA and CDR2 YSLEER. Trimming removed 0 bases at V and 4 bases at J, with 3 bases between. The CDR3 is 13 amino acids. The CDR3 loop is CASSQESNEKLFF. The CDR3 nucleotides read TGCGCCAGCAGCCAAGAGAGTAATGAAAAACTGTTTTTT.

In this sample, this clone turned up a few times. The chain joins TRBV28 to TRBJ1-3, with D unclear. From germline, CDR1 is MDHEN and CDR2 SYDVKM. This CDR3 spans 13 amino acids. The V gene lost 6 bases and the J gene lost 0 bases, with 6 bases spanning the gap. The chain's CDR3 is CASRTYSGNTIYF. In nucleotides, the CDR3 is TGTGCCAGCAGAACCTACTCTGGAAACACCATATATTTT.

This clone was recorded at least ten times. The sample holds other DNA sequences that translate to the same CDR3. The V call is TRBV2, the J call TRBJ1-6; 8 bases fit TRBD1. The V segment lost 4 bases and the J segment 5 bases; nucleotides outside the gene matches: 4. The CDR3 runs to 15 residues. Germline V gene sequence: CDR1 SNHLY, CDR2 FYNNEI. The DNA for the CDR3 is TGTGCCAGCAGTGTTGGACAGGGCGATAATTCACCCCTCCACTTT. This sequence encodes CASSVGQGDNSPLHF. Full variable domain (missing parts from reference TRBV2 and TRBJ1-6): EPEVTQTPSHQVTQMGQEVILRCVPISNHLYFYWYRQILGQKVEFLVSFYNNEISEKSEIFDDQFSVERPDGSNFTLKIRSTKLEDSAMYFCASSVGQGDNSPLHFGNGTRLTVT.

The chain combines TRBV10-2 with TRBJ2-5, with 7 bases identical to TRBD2. Germline V CDR1 and CDR2: WSHSY, SAAADI. V lost 5 bases, J lost 2 bases, and 5 bases stayed unmatched. The CDR3 has 14 amino acids. The CDR3 is CASSLAGEQETQYF. The CDR3 nucleotides are TGCGCCAGCAGTCTTGCGGGGGAGCAAGAGACCCAGTACTTC.

This clone was observed a few times. This chain connects TRBV19 to TRBJ1-5, with a weak D call TRBD1 (5 bases). With 3 bases removed from V and 6 bases from J, the gap between germline ends came to 12 bases. This CDR3 is 14 amino acids long. Germline V gene sequence: CDR1 LNHDA, CDR2 SQIVND (reference sequence). This CDR3 is CASSIHGAGQPQHF. The DNA of the CDR3 is TGTGCCAGTAGTATTCATGGGGCAGGTCAGCCCCAGCATTTT.

This chain connects TRBV29-1 to TRBJ1-5, with no clear D. V dropped 0 bases and J dropped 6 bases, with 9 bases sitting between them. Germline V gene lookup returns CDR1 SQVTM and CDR2 ANQGSEA. The CDR3 contains 13 residues. CDR3: CSVEEAMGQPQHF. CDR3 bases: TGCAGCGTTGAAGAAGCGATGGGTCAGCCCCAGCATTTT.

The V and J genes are TRBV7-3 and TRBJ2-7; 11 nucleotides line up with TRBD1. Germline values: CDR1 SGHTA, CDR2 FQGTGA. V lost 4 bases, J lost 3 bases, and 5 bases stayed unmatched. The length of the CDR3 is 15 residues. The CDR3 DNA follows: TGTGCCAGCAGCTCCGGACAGGGGGCCTTCTACGAGCAGTACTTC. Translated: CASSSGQGAFYEQYF.

The chain has TRBV6-1 and TRBJ2-7; 8 bases fit TRBD1. This CDR3 is 12 amino acids long. CDR1 and CDR2 from the germline V gene are MNHNS and SASEGT. The ends lost 6 bases at V and 6 bases at J; junction bases unmatched: 4. The CDR3 DNA reads as TGTGCCAGCAGACCAACAGGGGGCGAGCAGTACTTC. Amino acids: CASRPTGGEQYF.

This clone was recorded many times. This chain uses TRBV11-3 with TRBJ2-1; D is possibly TRBD2 (5 bases). Germline assignment: CDR1 SGHNT and CDR2 YENEEA. Trimming took off 1 base at V and 9 bases at J, with 13 bases between the two ends. This CDR3 region has 14 residues. CDR3 region: CASSLVSAAGEQFF. DNA for the CDR3: TGTGCCAGCAGCTTAGTTTCGGCTGCGGGTGAGCAGTTCTTC. Complete variable domain (other parts from reference TRBV11-3 and TRBJ2-1): EAGVVQSPRYKIIEKKQPVAFWCNPISGHNTLYWYLQNLGQGPELLIRYENEEAVDDSQLPKDRFSAERLKGVDSTLKIQPAELGDSAVYLCASSLVSAAGEQFFGPGTRLTVL.

V gene TRBV6-6 combines with J gene TRBJ1-1; possible D gene TRBD1, 6 bases. The CDR3 length is 16 residues. Germline V lookup: CDR1 MNHNY, CDR2 SVGAGI (reference sequence). V was shortened by 0 bases and J by 6 bases, with 17 bases between the two germline ends. Here the CDR3 DNA reads TGTGCCAGCAGTTACTCAACAGGGCTTGTGGAGCCTGAAGCTTTCTTT. Translating it yields CASSYSTGLVEPEAFF.

This clone has more than one count but fewer than ten. CDR3: CASSSGQGALGEQYF. In DNA form, the CDR3 reads TGTGCCAGCAGTTCCGGACAGGGGGCTCTGGGTGAGCAGTACTTC. V gene TRBV6-1 combines with J gene TRBJ2-7; 11 nucleotides agree with TRBD1. CDR1 MNHNS and CDR2 SASEGT come from the germline V gene. Trimming cost V 5 bases and J 7 bases; bases outside gene matches: 10. CDR3 length: 15 residues.

This clone was observed a handful of times. The V call is TRBV25-1, the J call TRBJ1-1; TRBD1 is a possible D gene (6 bases). CDR1 is MGHDK and CDR2 is SYGVNS in the germline V gene. V lost 3 bases, J lost 4 bases, and 9 bases lay in between. The length of the CDR3 is 13 residues. CDR3 bases: TGTGCCAGCAGTGACACAGGGTTCACTGAAGCTTTCTTT. Protein sequence: CASSDTGFTEAFF.

This chain links TRBV18 with TRBJ1-1, with TRBD1 matching 7 bases. The germline V gene encodes CDR1 KGHSH and CDR2 LQKENI. The CDR3 runs 14 residues. V dropped 3 bases and J dropped 7; count of bases not matched to a gene: 8. The CDR3 is CASSPGRGVGEAFF. CDR3 bases: TGTGCCAGCTCACCCGGCAGGGGGGTGGGTGAAGCTTTCTTT.

The sample holds a few counts of this clone. The V gene is TRBV6-5, the J gene TRBJ1-1; D unclear. CDR1 and CDR2 (germline): MNHEY, SVGAGI. V was clipped by 0 bases and J by 5 bases, with 10 bases between them. The CDR3 sequence is 14 residues long. CDR3 nucleotides: TGTGCCAGCAGTTACTCGATTGAGAGGACTGAAGCTTTCTTT. Translating it yields CASSYSIERTEAFF.

V usage is TRBV7-3 and J usage is TRBJ2-1; D unclear. Germline-derived CDR1 and CDR2 are SGHTA and FQGTGA. Trimming removed 4 bases at V and 9 bases at J, with 13 bases between. This CDR3 has 13 residues. CDR3 in DNA: TGTGCCAGCAGCTCTCACCCCCGGAGTGAGCAGTTCTTC. Translated, it gives CASSSHPRSEQFF.

This clone was observed once. The chain uses TRBV11-3 and TRBJ1-1; D is unclear. From germline, CDR1 is SGHNT and CDR2 YENEEA. Trimming took off 5 bases at V and 1 base at J, with 14 bases between the two ends. This CDR3 has 15 amino acids. CDR3 loop: CASSQPGLENTEAFF. CDR3 nucleotide sequence: TGTGCCAGCAGCCAACCCGGACTGGAGAACACTGAAGCTTTCTTT.

This clone appeared a few times. The chain recombines TRBV7-9 with TRBJ2-3; D is uncertain. The CDR3 totals 12 residues. Germline CDR1 and CDR2: SEHNR and FQNEAQ (reference sequence). Trimming shortened V by 5 bases and J by 5 bases, and 8 bases separated the two germline ends. The DNA of the CDR3 is TGTGCCAGCAGCCCCTACCTAGATACGCAGTATTTT. Its protein is CASSPYLDTQYF.

This clone has just a few counts. The gene calls are TRBV7-2 and TRBJ2-1, with 10 positions matching TRBD2. The V gene's germline CDR1 is SGHTA and CDR2 FQGNSA. The length of the CDR3 is 18 residues. With 1 base clipped from V and 0 bases from J, the junction kept 6 bases outside the gene matches. The DNA for the CDR3 is TGTGCCAGCAGCTTAGATCGTAGCGGGGGGTCCTCCTACAATGAGCAGTTCTTC. This codes for CASSLDRSGGSSYNEQFF. Full variable domain (rest looked up from reference TRBV7-2 and TRBJ2-1): GAGVSQSPSNKVTEKGKDVELRCDPISGHTALYWYRQSLGQGLEFLIYFQGNSAPDKSGLPSDRFSAERTGGSVSTLTIQRTQQEDSAVYLCASSLDRSGGSSYNEQFFGPGTRLTVL.

The DNA for the CDR3 is TGTGCCAGCAGCTTAGCCCTCGGGGGGGCCCGAAATGAGCAGTTCTTC. This codes for CASSLALGGARNEQFF. The chain has TRBV7-2 and TRBJ2-1; 8 bases are a match to TRBD2. The CDR3 has 16 residues. The germline V gene has CDR1 SGHTA and CDR2 FQGNSA. V lost 0 bases, J lost 7 bases, and 8 bases stayed unmatched. Variable domain in full (rest from reference TRBV7-2 and TRBJ2-1): GAGVSQSPSNKVTEKGKDVELRCDPISGHTALYWYRQSLGQGLEFLIYFQGNSAPDKSGLPSDRFSAERTGGSVSTLTIQRTQQEDSAVYLCASSLALGGARNEQFFGPGTRLTVL.

This clone was detected only a few times. The CDR3: CASSQVEREQYF. The CDR3 coding sequence is TGTGCCAGCAGCCAAGTCGAGCGCGAGCAGTACTTC. The rearrangement joins TRBV4-2 to TRBJ2-7; no clear D gene. V was trimmed by 1 base and J by 6 bases, leaving 7 bases between them. The CDR3 length is 12 residues. Germline loops: CDR1 LGHNA, CDR2 YNFKEQ.

This chain uses TRBV7-2 with TRBJ2-3; perhaps TRBD2 as D (5 bases). Trimming took 4 bases from V and 7 from J, leaving 18 bases between them. Germline CDR1 reads SGHTA; CDR2 reads FQGNSA. The CDR3 sequence is 15 residues long. The CDR3 bases are TGTGCCAGCAGCTCCCGTAGCGCAGAAGGTTATACGCAGTATTTT. Translated, it gives CASSSRSAEGYTQYF.